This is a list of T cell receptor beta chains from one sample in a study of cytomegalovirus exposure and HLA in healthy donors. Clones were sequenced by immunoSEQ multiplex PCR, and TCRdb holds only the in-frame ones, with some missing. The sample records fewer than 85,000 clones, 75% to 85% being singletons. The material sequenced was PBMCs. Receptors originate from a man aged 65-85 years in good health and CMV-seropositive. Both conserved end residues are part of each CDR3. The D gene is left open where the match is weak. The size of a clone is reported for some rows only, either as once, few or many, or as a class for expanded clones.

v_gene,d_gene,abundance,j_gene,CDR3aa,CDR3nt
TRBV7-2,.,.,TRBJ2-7,CASSLAGAFYEQYF,TGTGCCAGCAGCTTAGCGGGGGCCTTCTACGAGCAGTACTTC
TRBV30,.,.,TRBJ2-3,CAWSVLQATDTQYF,TGTGCCTGGAGTGTTCTTCAGGCGACAGATACGCAGTATTTT
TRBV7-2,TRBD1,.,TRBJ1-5,CASSSTGGQPQHF,TGTGCCAGCAGCTCGACAGGGGGACAGCCCCAGCATTTT
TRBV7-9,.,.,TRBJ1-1,CSSSSPQGREAFF,TGTTCCAGCAGCTCACCGCAGGGGCGTGAAGCTTTCTTT
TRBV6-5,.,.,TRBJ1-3,CASRQDSFSGNTIYF,TGTGCCAGCAGGCAGGACTCTTTCTCTGGAAACACCATATATTTT
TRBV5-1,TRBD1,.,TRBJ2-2,CASSAAPGQGVTGELFF,TGCGCCAGCAGCGCCGCCCCGGGACAGGGGGTGACCGGGGAGCTGTTTTTT
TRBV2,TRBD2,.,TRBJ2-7,CASSISGISSYEQYF,TGTGCCAGCAGTATCAGCGGGATCAGCTCCTACGAGCAGTACTTC
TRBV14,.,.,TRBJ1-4,CASSQPGASGEKLFF,TGTGCCAGCAGCCAACCAGGGGCGAGTGGAGAAAAACTGTTTTTT
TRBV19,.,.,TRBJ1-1,CASHPLDTFEAFF,TGTGCCAGCCATCCCTTGGACACCTTTGAAGCTTTCTTT
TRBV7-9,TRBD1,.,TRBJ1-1,CASSWGQGVDTEAFF,TGTGCCAGCAGCTGGGGACAGGGGGTGGACACTGAAGCTTTCTTT
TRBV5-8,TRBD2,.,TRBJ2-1,CASTQGGGAYNEQFF,TGTGCCAGCACCCAGGGCGGGGGGGCCTACAATGAGCAGTTCTTC
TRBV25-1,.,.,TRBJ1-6,CASSEATGHNSPLHF,TGTGCCAGCAGTGAGGCGACAGGACATAATTCACCCCTCCACTTT
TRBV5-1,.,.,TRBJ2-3,CASSVATQGDTQYF,TGCGCCAGCAGCGTGGCTACTCAGGGAGATACGCAGTATTTT
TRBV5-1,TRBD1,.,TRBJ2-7,CASRSGTGSYEQYF,TGCGCCAGCAGATCCGGGACAGGGTCCTACGAGCAGTACTTC
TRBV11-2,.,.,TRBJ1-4,CASSLVGGAYEKLFF,TGTGCCAGCAGCTTAGTGGGGGGGGCGTATGAAAAACTGTTTTTT
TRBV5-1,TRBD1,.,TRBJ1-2,CASSFLGTANYGYTF,TGCGCCAGCAGCTTCCTCGGGACAGCTAACTATGGCTACACCTTC
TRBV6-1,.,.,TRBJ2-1,CASGGAATYEQFF,TGTGCCTCCGGGGGAGCAGCAACCTATGAGCAGTTCTTC
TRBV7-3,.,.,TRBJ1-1,CASSLGHANTEAFF,TGTGCCAGCAGCTTAGGGCACGCTAACACTGAAGCTTTCTTT
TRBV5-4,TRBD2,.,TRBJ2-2,CASSLAGEGGELFF,TGTGCCAGCAGCTTAGCGGGAGAGGGCGGGGAGCTGTTTTTT
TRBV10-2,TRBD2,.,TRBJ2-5,CASSPGLAGQETQYF,TGCGCCAGCAGCCCGGGACTAGCGGGGCAAGAGACCCAGTACTTC
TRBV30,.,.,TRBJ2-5,CAWSPYQLETQYF,TGTGCCTGGAGTCCCTACCAATTAGAGACCCAGTACTTC
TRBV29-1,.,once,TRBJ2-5,CSVGGGGRGTQYF,TGCAGCGTCGGAGGGGGGGGGCGGGGGACCCAGTACTTC
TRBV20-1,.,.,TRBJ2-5,CSASREETQYF,TGCAGTGCGAGCAGGGAAGAGACCCAGTACTTC
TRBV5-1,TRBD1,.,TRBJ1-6,CASSTGQGSFTNNSPLHF,TGCGCCAGCAGCACCGGACAGGGATCCTTTACTAATAATTCACCCCTCCACTTT
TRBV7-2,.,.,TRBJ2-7,CASSLATFPGEQYF,TGTGCCAGCAGCTTAGCTACCTTCCCGGGAGAGCAGTACTTC
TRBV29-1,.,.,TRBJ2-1,CRTSLEQFF,TGCAGAACCTCACTGGAGCAGTTCTTC
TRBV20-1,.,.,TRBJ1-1,CSAKEGGGAFF,TGCAGTGCTAAAGAAGGGGGTGGAGCTTTCTTT
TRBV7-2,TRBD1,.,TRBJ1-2,CASSLTGANYGYTF,TGTGCCAGCAGCTTGACAGGGGCGAACTATGGCTACACCTTC
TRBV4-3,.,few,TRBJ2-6,CASSLSHSISGANVLTF,TGCGCCAGCAGCCTTAGTCACAGTATCTCTGGGGCCAACGTCCTGACTTTC
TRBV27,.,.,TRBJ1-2,CASSFLPGDYGYTF,TGTGCCAGCAGTTTTCTCCCCGGGGACTATGGCTACACCTTC
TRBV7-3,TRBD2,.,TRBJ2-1,CASSRLAGEDEQFF,TGTGCCAGCAGTCGACTAGCGGGAGAGGATGAGCAGTTCTTC
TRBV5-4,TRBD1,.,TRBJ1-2,CASSRDRGYGYTF,TGTGCCAGCAGCCGGGACAGAGGTTATGGCTACACCTTC
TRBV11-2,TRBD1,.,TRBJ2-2,CASSLTGADTGELFF,TGTGCCAGCAGCTTGACAGGGGCGGACACCGGGGAGCTGTTTTTT
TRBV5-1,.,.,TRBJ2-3,CASSLLQGKDTQYF,TGCGCCAGCAGCTTGTTGCAGGGGAAAGATACGCAGTATTTT
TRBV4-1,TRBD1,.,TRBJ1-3,CASSRSTGGDSGNTIYF,TGCGCCAGCAGCCGTTCGACAGGGGGCGACTCTGGAAACACCATATATTTT